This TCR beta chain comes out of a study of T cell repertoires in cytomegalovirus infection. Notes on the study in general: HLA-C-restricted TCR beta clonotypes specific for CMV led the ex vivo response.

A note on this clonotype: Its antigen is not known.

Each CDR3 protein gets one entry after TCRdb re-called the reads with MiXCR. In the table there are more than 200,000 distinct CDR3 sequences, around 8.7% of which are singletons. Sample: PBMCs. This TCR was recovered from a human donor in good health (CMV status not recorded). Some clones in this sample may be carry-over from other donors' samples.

The CDR3 DNA reads TGCAGCGCCGGGGGGGAGGGGACCCACAATGAGCAGTTCTTC. Protein: CSAGGEGTHNEQFF. This sequence joins TRBV29-1 and TRBJ2-1, with 8 positions matching TRBD2. There are 14 residues in the CDR3. Looked up from germline, CDR1 is SQVTM and CDR2 is ANQGSEA. Unmatched junction bases numbered 10, after V lost 7 bases and J lost 5 bases.